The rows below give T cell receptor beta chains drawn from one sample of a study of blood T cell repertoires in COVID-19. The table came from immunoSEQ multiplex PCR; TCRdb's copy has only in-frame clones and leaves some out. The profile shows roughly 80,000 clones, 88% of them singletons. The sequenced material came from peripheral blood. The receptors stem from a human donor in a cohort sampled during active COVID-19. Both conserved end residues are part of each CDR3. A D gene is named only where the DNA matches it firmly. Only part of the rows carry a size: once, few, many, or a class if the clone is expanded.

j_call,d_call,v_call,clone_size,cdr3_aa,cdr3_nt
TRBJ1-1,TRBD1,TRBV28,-,CASSDRAEAFF,TGTGCCAGCAGCGACAGGGCTGAAGCTTTCTTT
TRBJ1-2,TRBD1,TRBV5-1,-,CASSLGPRGTNYGYTF,TGCGCCAGCAGCTTGGGTCCCAGGGGGACTAACTATGGCTACACCTTC
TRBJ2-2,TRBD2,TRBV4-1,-,CASSQGKGLAPPLNTGELFF,TGCGCCAGCAGCCAAGGCAAAGGACTAGCGCCTCCATTGAACACCGGGGAGCTGTTTTTT
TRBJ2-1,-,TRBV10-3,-,CAISERDTQNNEQFF,TGTGCCATCAGTGAGAGGGACACCCAAAACAATGAGCAGTTCTTC
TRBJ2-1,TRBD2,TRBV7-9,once,CASSPLASGSGEQFF,TGTGCCAGCAGCCCCCTCGCTAGCGGGAGCGGGGAGCAGTTCTTC
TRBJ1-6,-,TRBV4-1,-,CASSQAQDVANSPLHF,TGCGCCAGCAGCCAAGCACAGGACGTGGCTAATTCACCCCTCCACTTT
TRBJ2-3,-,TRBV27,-,CASSSWSRGGSDTQYF,TGTGCCAGCAGTTCCTGGTCCAGGGGTGGGTCAGATACGCAGTATTTT
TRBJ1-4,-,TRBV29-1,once,CSVVNGELLFF,TGCAGCGTTGTAAATGGGGAGTTGCTGTTTTTT
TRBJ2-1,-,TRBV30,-,CAWSVSLRGPDNEQFF,TGTGCCTGGAGTGTATCCCTGCGGGGCCCCGACAATGAGCAGTTCTTC
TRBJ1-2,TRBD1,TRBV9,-,CASGTGENISGYTF,TGTGCCAGCGGAACAGGGGAAAATATTAGTGGCTACACCTTC
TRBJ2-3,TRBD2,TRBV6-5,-,CASSYKAGVSTDTQYF,TGTGCCAGCAGTTACAAAGCGGGAGTTAGCACAGATACGCAGTATTTT
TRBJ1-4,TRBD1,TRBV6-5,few,CASSSDRVGKLFF,TGTGCCAGCAGTAGTGACAGGGTTGGAAAACTGTTTTTT
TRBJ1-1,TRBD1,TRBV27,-,CASSLRSGGTEAFF,TGTGCCAGCAGTTTACGTTCAGGGGGTACTGAAGCTTTCTTT
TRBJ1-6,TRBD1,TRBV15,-,CATSRGQSRSRVLGSPLHF,TGTGCCACCAGCCGGGGACAGTCAAGGAGCCGGGTTTTGGGTTCACCCCTCCACTTT
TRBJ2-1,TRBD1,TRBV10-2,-,CASSGTGFYNEQFF,TGCGCCAGCAGTGGGACAGGTTTTTACAATGAGCAGTTCTTC
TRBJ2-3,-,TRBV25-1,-,CASSDQRTTSDTQYF,TGTGCCAGCAGTGATCAACGGACTACGTCAGATACGCAGTATTTT
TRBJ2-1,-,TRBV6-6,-,CASTLYNEQFF,TGTGCCAGCACCTTATACAATGAGCAGTTCTTC
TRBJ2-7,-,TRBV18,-,CASSPPLGSGSEQYF,TGTGCCAGCTCACCACCGCTTGGGTCAGGGTCTGAGCAGTACTTC
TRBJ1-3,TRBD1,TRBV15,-,CATSREIRTGRSGNTIYF,TGTGCCACCAGCAGAGAGATCAGGACAGGGCGGTCTGGAAACACCATATATTTT
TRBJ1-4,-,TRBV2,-,CASRDSREKLFF,TGTGCCAGCAGGGACAGTAGGGAAAAACTGTTTTTT
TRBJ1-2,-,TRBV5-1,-,CASSYPGDGYTF,TGCGCCAGCAGCTACCCAGGGGACGGCTACACCTTC
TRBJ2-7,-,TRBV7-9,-,CASSPPTVRSSYEQYF,TGTGCCAGCAGCCCCCCCACGGTAAGGAGCTCCTACGAGCAGTACTTC
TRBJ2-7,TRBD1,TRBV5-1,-,CASKAIWGQGAFEQYF,TGCGCCAGCAAGGCTATCTGGGGACAGGGTGCTTTCGAGCAGTACTTC
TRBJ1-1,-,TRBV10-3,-,CAISELGEGTEAFF,TGTGCCATCAGTGAGTTGGGGGAGGGCACTGAAGCTTTCTTT
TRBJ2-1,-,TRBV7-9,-,CASSLISKEQFF,TGTGCCAGCAGCTTAATTAGCAAGGAGCAGTTCTTC
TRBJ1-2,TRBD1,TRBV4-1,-,CASSQSNRGHGYTF,TGCGCCAGCAGCCAAAGTAACAGGGGTCATGGCTACACCTTC
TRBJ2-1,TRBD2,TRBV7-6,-,CASSYDRLAGAVNEQFF,TGTGCCAGCAGCTATGACCGACTAGCGGGAGCGGTCAATGAGCAGTTCTTC
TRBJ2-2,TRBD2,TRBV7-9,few,CASSPSPARGAVTGELFF,TGTGCCAGCAGCCCATCCCCCGCGCGGGGGGCCGTCACCGGGGAGCTGTTTTTT
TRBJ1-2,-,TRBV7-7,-,CASSPLQGPNYGYTF,TGTGCCAGCAGCCCCCTACAGGGACCAAACTATGGCTACACCTTC
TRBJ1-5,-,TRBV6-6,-,CASRPPGGNQPQHF,TGTGCCAGTCGACCCCCGGGTGGCAATCAGCCCCAGCATTTT
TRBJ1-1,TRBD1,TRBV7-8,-,CASSKGQGEPWAFF,TGTGCCAGCAGCAAGGGACAGGGTGAACCATGGGCTTTCTTT
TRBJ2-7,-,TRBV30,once,CAATTWARYYEQYF,TGTGCTGCCACAACTTGGGCTCGCTACTACGAGCAGTACTTC